The 21 T cell receptor beta chains listed next were all sequenced from one sample in a study of shared clonotypes between healthy human individuals. This table comes from immunoSEQ multiplex PCR, and its TCRdb copy is limited to in-frame clones, with some not included. This table has some 660,000 clones, 55% to 85% appearing once. Source material: memory CD4+ T cells sorted from blood. As for subset: CD45RA-negative fraction. Receptor source: a woman in her 30s in good health.

The sample holds one count of this clone. The V gene is TRBV11-2, the J gene TRBJ2-7, with 9 bases aligning to TRBD1. V shed 4 bases, J shed 2 bases, and the junction held 9 bases outside the gene matches. The CDR3 has 16 amino acids. Germline V gene lookup returns CDR1 SGHAT and CDR2 FQNNGV. The CDR3 here is CASSSILTGGTYEQYF. CDR3 DNA sequence: TGTGCCAGCAGCTCAATCCTGACAGGGGGTACCTACGAGCAGTACTTC.

This clone was seen a handful of times. The J gene is TRBJ2-1, the V gene TRBV7-3; D remains unclear. Germline CDR1 and CDR2: SGHTA and FQGTGA. The V end was cut by 0 bases, the J end by 6 bases, with 6 bases between. The CDR3 runs to 13 residues. CDR3 coding DNA: TGTGCCAGCAGCTTAACACCTACCAATGAGCAGTTCTTC. It encodes CASSLTPTNEQFF. The full variable domain, its missing parts supplied by reference TRBV7-3 and TRBJ2-1, is GAGVSQTPSNKVTEKGKYVELRCDPISGHTALYWYRQSLGQGPEFLIYFQGTGAADDSGLPNDRFFAVRPEGSVSTLKIQRTERGDSAVYLCASSLTPTNEQFFGPGTRLTVL.

V gene TRBV19 combines with J gene TRBJ1-5; D ambiguous. Germline-derived CDR1 and CDR2 are LNHDA and SQIVND (reference sequence). The CDR3 consists of 15 residues. The germline V and J ends were trimmed by 11 bases and 2 bases, with 19 bases remaining between them. CDR3: CARSPERHGNQPQHF. DNA for the CDR3: TGTGCCCGCTCCCCCGAAAGGCATGGCAATCAGCCCCAGCATTTT.

Of note for this clone: Germline and junction disagree at one end, which may indicate a read error. The rearrangement links TRBV29-1 to TRBJ1-1, with 7 bases matching TRBD1. The CDR3 is made up of 13 amino acids. Per germline, CDR1 SQVTM and CDR2 ANQGSEA. This CDR3 is CSAGTAMNTETFF. Here the CDR3 DNA reads TGCAGCGCCGGGACAGCGATGAACACTGAAACTTTCTTT.

In regard to this clone: The sample holds other DNA sequences that translate to the same CDR3. The chain joins TRBV27 to TRBJ2-7; perhaps TRBD1 as D (5 bases). The CDR3 length is 15 residues. V dropped 4 bases and J dropped 1 base, with 14 bases sitting between them. The germline CDR1 and CDR2 sequences are MNHEY and SMNVEV (reference sequence). CDR3 loop: CASSYGQGLSYEQYF. The CDR3 DNA reads TGTGCCAGCAGTTACGGGCAGGGATTGTCCTACGAGCAGTACTTC.

This clone was seen more than once but under ten times. The chain employs TRBV5-1 and TRBJ2-7; D may be TRBD1 (6 bases). V lost 4 bases and J lost 2, with 16 bases in between. Germline assignment: CDR1 SGHRS and CDR2 YFSETQ. This CDR3 spans 15 amino acids. The CDR3: CASSRTGQGPYEQYF. CDR3 sequence (DNA): TGCGCCAGCAGCCGGACGGGACAAGGTCCCTACGAGCAGTACTTC.

Points on this clone: The sample has other DNA sequences that encode this CDR3 too. V gene TRBV28 combines with J gene TRBJ2-7; no definite D call. Looked up from germline, CDR1 is MDHEN and CDR2 is SYDVKM. The CDR3 covers 11 residues. The V end lost 3 bases, the J end lost 5 bases, and 5 bases lay between the germline ends. The CDR3 bases are TGTGCCAGCAGTTTGTTGCACGAGCAGTACTTC. It codes for CASSLLHEQYF.

The chain joins TRBV2 to TRBJ1-3; 7 bases map to TRBD1. Germline loops: CDR1 SNHLY, CDR2 FYNNEI. The trim removed 3 bases at V and 4 bases at J, leaving 6 bases unmatched. The CDR3 runs 15 residues. The CDR3 nucleotides are TGTGCCAGCAGTGACCGACAGGGAGCAGGAAACACCATATATTTT. Encoded protein: CASSDRQGAGNTIYF.

This clone has a count of ten or more. V usage is TRBV30 and J usage is TRBJ2-7, with TRBD2 matching over 7 bases. Germline loops: CDR1 GTSNPN, CDR2 SVGIG (reference sequence). The CDR3 is 14 residues long. V lost 5 bases, J lost 4 bases, and 11 bases stayed unmatched. CDR3 DNA sequence: TGTGCCTGGGGGAGGGAGGCAGGGCGGTACGAGCAGTACTTC. Translated: CAWGREAGRYEQYF. The full variable domain, completed using reference TRBV30 and TRBJ2-7, is SQTIHQWPATLVQPVGSPLSLECTVEGTSNPNLYWYRQAAGRGLQLLFYSVGIGQISSEVPQNLSASRPQDRQFILSSKKLLLSDSGFYLCAWGREAGRYEQYFGPGTRLTVT.

This rearrangement joins TRBV6-1 to TRBJ2-7, with TRBD2 identical over 11 bases. V dropped 4 bases and J dropped 6; count of bases not matched to a gene: 8. Germline V gene lookup returns CDR1 MNHNS and CDR2 SASEGT. The CDR3 totals 15 residues. CDR3 region: CASSALLAGGAEQYF. The CDR3 nucleotides read TGTGCCAGCAGTGCCCTGCTAGCGGGAGGTGCCGAGCAGTACTTC.

This clone was recorded at least ten times. The DNA of the CDR3 is TGTGCCAGCAGCTTAGATGAAGGGGGCGAGCAGTACTTC. Its translation is CASSLDEGGEQYF. The rearrangement links TRBV7-9 to TRBJ2-7; a possible D gene is TRBD1 (6 bases). V was trimmed by 1 base and J by 6 bases, leaving 10 bases between them. The CDR3 loop spans 13 amino acids. The germline V gene encodes CDR1 SEHNR and CDR2 FQNEAQ (reference sequence).

The chain joins TRBV30 to TRBJ2-5, with TRBD1 identical over 7 bases. The trim removed 4 bases at V and 5 bases at J, leaving 13 bases unmatched. The length of the CDR3 is 15 residues. Germline loops: CDR1 GTSNPN, CDR2 SVGIG (reference sequence). In DNA form, the CDR3 reads TGTGCCTGGAAAACGACAGGGACGGTGGCGGAGACCCAGTACTTC. As protein: CAWKTTGTVAETQYF.

This chain connects TRBV6-5 to TRBJ1-2, with 9 bases aligning to TRBD1. Unmatched junction bases numbered 8, after V lost 8 bases and J lost 4 bases. There are 14 residues in the CDR3. Germline lookup yields CDR1 MNHEY and CDR2 SVGAGI. CDR3: CASFPGQGTYGYTF. The CDR3 nucleotides read TGTGCCAGCTTCCCGGGACAGGGAACCTATGGCTACACCTTC.

This clone was seen only once. V usage is TRBV4-1 and J usage is TRBJ1-6; D gene unclear. The germline V and J ends were trimmed by 4 bases and 10 bases, with 8 bases remaining between them. Germline CDR1 and CDR2: MGHRA and YSYEKL. The length of the CDR3 is 12 residues. CDR3 residues: CASSPPGSPLHF. The CDR3 DNA follows: TGCGCCAGCAGCCCCCCGGGGTCACCCCTCCACTTT.

The chain links TRBV30 to TRBJ2-5, with 8 positions matching TRBD1. The J call may be faulty, since TRBJ2-7 better matches the DNA end. The germline gives CDR1 GTSNPN, CDR2 SVGIG (reference sequence). The CDR3 sequence is 14 residues long. The CDR3 loop is CAWSTRQGKVEQYF. In nucleotides, the CDR3 is TGTGCCTGGAGTACGCGACAGGGGAAAGTCGAGCAGTACTTC.

The genes are TRBV11-1 and TRBJ2-2, with 13 bases aligning to TRBD2. Trimming at V came to 5 bases and at J to 5 bases, leaving 14 bases not matched to a gene. In germline, CDR1 is SGHAT, CDR2 FQDESV (reference sequence). This CDR3 has 19 residues. Here the CDR3 DNA reads TGTGCCAGCAGCCTCAGGACTAGCGGGAGCCCCTTGGAAACCGGGGAGCTGTTTTTT. As protein: CASSLRTSGSPLETGELFF.

With respect to this clone: This likely traces to a read error, being one base from a far larger clone. This sample also contains other DNA sequences that code for the same CDR3. The J gene is TRBJ2-2, the V gene TRBV6-1; TRBD1 matches 8 bases. Germline V lookup: CDR1 MNHNS, CDR2 SASEGT. J lost 5 bases, V lost 2 bases, and 1 base had no gene match. The CDR3 totals 14 residues. The CDR3 is CASSEQGATGELFF. CDR3 DNA sequence: TGTGCCAGCAGTGAACAGGGGGCGACCGGGGAGCTGTTTTTT.

This clone was seen more than once but under ten times. The rearrangement joins TRBV25-1 to TRBJ1-2; D remains ambiguous. CDR1 is MGHDK, CDR2 SYGVNS, per germline. V gave up 5 bases and J gave up 7 bases, with 17 bases separating them. The CDR3 extends over 14 amino acids. CDR3: CASSKLGTSGGYTF. The CDR3 DNA reads as TGTGCCAGCAGTAAATTGGGCACCTCCGGTGGCTACACCTTC.

The rearrangement links TRBV5-1 to TRBJ2-1; D uncertain. Between the trimmed V and J ends, which lost 0 bases and 8 bases, there was a span of 15 bases. Germline CDR1 reads SGHRS; CDR2 reads YFSETQ. The CDR3 extends over 15 amino acids. The CDR3: CASSLGSGRAHEQFF. The CDR3 DNA reads as TGCGCCAGCAGCTTGGGGTCGGGTAGGGCCCATGAGCAGTTCTTC.

This clone was seen only once. The gene calls are TRBV5-1 and TRBJ1-2; 9 bases map to TRBD1. This CDR3 has 14 residues. Looked up from germline, CDR1 is SGHRS and CDR2 is YFSETQ. The J segment lost 7 bases and the V segment lost 4 bases, leaving 8 bases of the junction unmatched. The CDR3 DNA reads as TGCGCCAGCAGCCCTACCGGGACAGGGCTTGGCTACACCTTC. Translation gives CASSPTGTGLGYTF.

V and J are TRBV7-8 and TRBJ2-3, with D perhaps given as TRBD1 or TRBD2 (5 bases each). Germline CDR1 reads SGHVS; CDR2 reads FQNEAQ. This CDR3 is 16 amino acids long. Deletions cut 1 base from V and 8 bases from J, with 19 bases between. In DNA, the CDR3 is TGTGCCAGCAGCTTAGTAAGCGGCACCAACCAGGGTACGCAGTATTTT. Translating it yields CASSLVSGTNQGTQYF. Full variable domain (rest looked up from reference TRBV7-8 and TRBJ2-3): GAGVSQSPRYKVAKRGQDVALRCDPISGHVSLFWYQQALGQGPEFLTYFQNEAQLDKSGLPSDRFFAERPEGSVSTLKIQRTQQEDSAVYLCASSLVSGTNQGTQYFGPGTRLTVL.